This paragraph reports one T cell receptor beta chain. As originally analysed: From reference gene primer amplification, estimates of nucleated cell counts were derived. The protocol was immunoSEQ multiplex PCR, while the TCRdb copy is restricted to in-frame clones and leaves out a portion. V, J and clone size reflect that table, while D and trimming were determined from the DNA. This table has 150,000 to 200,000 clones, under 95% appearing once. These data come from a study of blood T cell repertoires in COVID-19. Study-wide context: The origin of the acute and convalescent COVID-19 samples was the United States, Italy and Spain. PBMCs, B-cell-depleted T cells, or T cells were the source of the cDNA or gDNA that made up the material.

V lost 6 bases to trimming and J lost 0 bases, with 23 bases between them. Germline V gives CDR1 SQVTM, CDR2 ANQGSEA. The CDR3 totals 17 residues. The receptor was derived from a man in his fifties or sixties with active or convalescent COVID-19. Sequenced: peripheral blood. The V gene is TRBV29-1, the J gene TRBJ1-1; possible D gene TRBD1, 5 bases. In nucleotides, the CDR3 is TGCAGCGTACCCGATAGGGGCTTGGGGTTGGTGAACACTGAAGCTTTCTTT. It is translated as CSVPDRGLGLVNTEAFF.